These 8 T cell receptor beta chains came from one sample sequenced in a study of blood T cell repertoires in COVID-19. Sequenced by immunoSEQ multiplex PCR; TCRdb stores in-frame clones only, minus some. The sample holds 30,000 to 40,000 clones, around 80% seen once. The source material was peripheral blood. These receptors were collected from a man aged 80 or over with active or convalescent COVID-19.

The gene calls are TRBV3-1 (or the pseudogene TRBV3-2) and TRBJ2-1; 11 bases match TRBD2. Germline CDR1 reads LGHDT; CDR2 reads YNNKEL (reference sequence). V trimming: 3 bases; J trimming: 6 bases; junction bases outside the gene matches: 4. The CDR3 loop spans 15 amino acids. DNA of the CDR3: TGTGCCAGCAGCCATAGGCTAGCGGGAGGCAATGAGCAGTTCTTC. It is translated as CASSHRLAGGNEQFF.

The chain combines TRBV7-9 with TRBJ2-5; maybe TRBD1 (5 bases). The CDR3 has 14 amino acids. Trimming left V 5 bases short and J 1 base short, with 11 bases between. Germline V gene sequence: CDR1 SEHNR, CDR2 FQNEAQ (reference sequence). The CDR3: CASSVQGVQETQYF. CDR3 bases: TGTGCCAGCAGCGTTCAGGGTGTCCAAGAGACCCAGTACTTC.

The gene calls are TRBV20-1 and TRBJ2-7, with 13 bases aligning to TRBD2. The CDR3 has 16 amino acids. Germline lookup yields CDR1 DFQATT and CDR2 SNEGSKA (reference sequence). J gave up 6 bases and V 3 bases, and 11 bases lay outside the gene matches. The CDR3 reads CSASPTTSGRASEQYF. The CDR3 DNA reads TGCAGTGCTAGTCCCACTACTAGCGGGAGGGCTTCCGAGCAGTACTTC.

The chain couples TRBV6-5 to TRBJ2-6; the D is unclear. The CDR3 spans 15 residues. Germline V gene sequence: CDR1 MNHEY, CDR2 SVGAGI. V shed 2 bases and J shed 4 bases, with 9 bases lying between them. CDR3 protein: CASSYRGVGANVLTF. The CDR3 region has the DNA TGTGCCAGCAGTTACAGAGGAGTCGGGGCCAACGTCCTGACTTTC.

In this sample, this clone turned up once. This sequence joins TRBV18 and TRBJ2-2, with 8 bases fitting TRBD2. Losses at the gene ends were 0 bases for V and 4 bases for J; bases not matched to a gene: 4. The CDR3 has 16 amino acids. Looked up from germline, CDR1 is KGHSH and CDR2 is LQKENI. The CDR3 region has the DNA TGTGCCAGCTCACCACCGGGACTAGTAGGCACCGGGGAGCTGTTTTTT. Amino acid sequence: CASSPPGLVGTGELFF.

This chain links TRBV19 with TRBJ1-2, with no clear D. The CDR3 is made up of 15 amino acids. Germline CDR1 LNHDA, CDR2 SQIVND (reference sequence). Between the trimmed V and J ends, which lost 3 bases and 7 bases, there was a span of 18 bases. The CDR3 is CASSITLDFFSGYTF. The CDR3 DNA reads TGTGCCAGTAGTATTACGTTGGACTTCTTCTCTGGCTACACCTTC.

The genes are TRBV6-4 and TRBJ2-3, with 10 bases fitting TRBD2. CDR1 is MRHNA, CDR2 SNTAGT, per germline. CDR3 length equals 15 residues. Trimming removed 2 bases from V and 7 bases from J; junction bases left unmatched: 6. DNA of the CDR3: TGTGCCAGCAGTGACAGCGGGGGGGCGCGGAATACGCAGTATTTT. Amino acids: CASSDSGGARNTQYF.

The chain is built from TRBV3-1 (or the pseudogene TRBV3-2) and TRBJ2-1; 7 positions match TRBD2. The CDR3 is made up of 13 amino acids. Looked up from germline, CDR1 is LGHDT and CDR2 is YNNKEL (reference sequence). V shed 6 bases, J shed 2 bases, and the junction held 1 base outside the gene matches. In DNA, the CDR3 is TGTGCCAGCAGTGGACTAGCCTACAATGAGCAGTTCTTC. Its protein product is CASSGLAYNEQFF.